The 2 T cell receptor beta chains listed next were all sequenced from one sample in a study of shared clonotypes between healthy human individuals. TCRdb's table, derived via immunoSEQ multiplex PCR, lists solely in-frame clones and lacks some. The sample holds 450,000 to 500,000 clones, 81% seen once. Sequences were obtained from PBMCs. The receptor source for this set is a woman between 40 and 55 years old in good health. Some clones in this sample may be carry-over from other donors' samples.

The chain joins TRBV18 to TRBJ2-5; D gene unclear. Per the germline V gene, CDR1 is KGHSH and CDR2 is LQKENI. Trimming took 1 base from V and 1 from J, leaving 10 bases between them. The CDR3 consists of 15 residues. CDR3 nucleotides: TGTGCCAGCTCACCACAGGAAGGCAGCCAAGAGACCCAGTACTTC. Translating gives CASSPQEGSQETQYF.

V is TRBV9 and J is TRBJ2-1; 11 positions agree with TRBD1. V lost 3 bases, J lost 3 bases, and 5 bases stayed unmatched. The CDR3 length is 16 residues. Germline V gene data show CDR1 as SGDLS and CDR2 as YYNGEE. The CDR3 sequence: CASSDSGQGDYNEQFF. CDR3 DNA sequence: TGTGCCAGCAGCGATTCGGGACAGGGGGACTACAATGAGCAGTTCTTC.